The source of this T cell receptor beta chain is a study of cytomegalovirus exposure and HLA in healthy donors (dated by TCRdb to 2016 to 2017). With regard to the full study: According to a later analysis, the roughly 120 validation repertoires were produced on the same platform as the 680 or so repertoires of the first cohort. The aim of the study was to test whether cataloging public T cell receptors could identify signatures of past pathogen exposure. Along with the approximately 650-subject first cohort, a separate validation cohort of over a hundred different subjects was used. To predict cytomegalovirus infection status, the study combined high-throughput TCR immunosequencing, statistical association of individual TCRs with disease status, and machine learning.

Results the study describes overall, beyond this receptor: In a later analysis, TCRs clustered in the first cohort were found to also tend to co-occur in the roughly 110 validation repertoires, with 94% of cluster scores above 0. The classifier was reported to diagnose cytomegalovirus status with high specificity and sensitivity in both the original and validation cohorts. All 120 or so repertoires were used to score co-occurrence in the validation cohort in a later analysis, because that analysis had no HLA typing for the cohort. Most TCR sequences were observed very rarely across donors, whereas some public TCRs were present in many individuals. The study listed 164 TCR beta chains as associated with cytomegalovirus. In vitro tests confirmed that a few of the cytomegalovirus-associated TCR beta chains recognize cytomegalovirus antigens. The authors suggested that the approach could potentially be extended to other disease states and immunological phenotypes.

As regards this clone: Which antigen it targets is not known. No base quality information exists; no much larger clone differs at one position.

The method was the immunoSEQ multiplex PCR assay. On the study's bioinformatics: A statistical classification framework was developed to diagnose cytomegalovirus status using the catalog of TCR beta chain sequences. Entries here come from immuneACCESS through TCRdb and include only in-frame sequences with V and J called. Some clones fail to appear in such tables; in the studies checked, an unresolved V gene covers under half of the shortfall, and the cause of the remainder is unknown. D and trimming were read from the DNA, whereas the V and J calls and clone size are those reported in that table. Here the sample has about 280,000 clones; over 75% occur a single time. The ten most abundant clones make up about 0.99% of the sample. Taken from the germline V gene, the CDR1 and CDR2 loops are LGHNA and YSLEER. The CDR3, cysteine through phenylalanine, is 13 amino acids long. Only CDR3 DNA is held: 39 bases, read in frame from base 1. For this chain, trimming is 1 base at the V end and 6 bases at the J end, and the number of junction bases without a gene match is 2.

The donors belonged to the validation cohort of about 110 subjects, which was separate from the roughly 670-subject first cohort. The origin of this receptor is a woman under 30 in good health and CMV-seronegative. Sequencing used PBMCs. The chain links TRBV4-3 with TRBJ1-1; 7 central nucleotides agree with TRBD1. The DNA is as follows: TGCGCCAGCAGCCAAGGCGACAGGGCTGAAGCTTTCTTT. Its protein product is CASSQGDRAEAFF.